This T cell receptor beta chain was recovered during a study of blood T cell repertoires in COVID-19. V lost 5 bases to trimming and J lost 0 bases; unmatched junction nucleotides: 6. Germline V gene lookup returns CDR1 SGHVS and CDR2 FQNEAQ. The CDR3 consists of 17 residues. Sequencing used immunoSEQ multiplex PCR; TCRdb keeps in-frame clones, though not all of them. The table records 140,000 to 150,000 clones, 85% to 90% of them present only once. This chain uses TRBV7-8 with TRBJ2-1; 11 bases align to TRBD2. The receptor comes from a man in his 60s who had recovered from COVID-19. Specimen: PBMCs or T cells enriched from blood (not recorded which). The CDR3 region is CASSRDSGGASYNEQFF. The CDR3 DNA is TGTGCCAGCAGCCGAGATAGCGGGGGGGCCTCCTACAATGAGCAGTTCTTC. The whole variable domain, remainder taken from reference TRBV7-8 and TRBJ2-1, is GAGVSQSPRYKVAKRGQDVALRCDPISGHVSLFWYQQALGQGPEFLTYFQNEAQLDKSGLPSDRFFAERPEGSVSTLKIQRTQQEDSAVYLCASSRDSGGASYNEQFFGPGTRLTVL.